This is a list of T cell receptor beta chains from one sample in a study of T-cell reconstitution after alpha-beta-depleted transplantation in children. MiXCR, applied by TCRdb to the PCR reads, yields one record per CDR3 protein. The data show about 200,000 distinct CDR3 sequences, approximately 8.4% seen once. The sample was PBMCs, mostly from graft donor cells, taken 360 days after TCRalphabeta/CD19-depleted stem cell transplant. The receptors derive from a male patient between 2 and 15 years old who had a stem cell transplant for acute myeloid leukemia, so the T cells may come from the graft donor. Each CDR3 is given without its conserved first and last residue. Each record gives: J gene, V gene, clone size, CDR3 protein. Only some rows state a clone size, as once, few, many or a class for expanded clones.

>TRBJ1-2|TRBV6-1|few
ASTPIRDRGTNYGYT
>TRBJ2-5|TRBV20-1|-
SATGGEGQETQY
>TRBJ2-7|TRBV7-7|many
ASSWTRDYEQY
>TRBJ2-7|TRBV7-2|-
ASSPSPGAEQY
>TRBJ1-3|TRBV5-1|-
ASSFGPPDSYGNTIY
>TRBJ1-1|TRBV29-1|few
SVPGGDTEAF
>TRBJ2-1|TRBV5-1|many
ASSLGTSGRSNEQF
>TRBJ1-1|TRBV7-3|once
ASGVGQSNTEAF
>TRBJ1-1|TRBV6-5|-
ASSYSLNRIHTEAF
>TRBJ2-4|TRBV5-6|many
ASSLAGAAKNIQY
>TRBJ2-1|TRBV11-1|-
ASSLVVTGGPGYNEQF
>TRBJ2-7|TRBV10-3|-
AISQREGRYEQY
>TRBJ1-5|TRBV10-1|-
ASRGDGSTRNQPQH